The 29 T cell receptor beta chains presented below share a single source sample, sequenced in a study of blood T cell repertoires in COVID-19. Only in-frame clones appear in the TCRdb table, and some are missing; sequencing was by immunoSEQ multiplex PCR. There are around 300,000 clones in the sample; around 90% occur only once, and about 1.7% lies in the top ten. The material sequenced was PBMCs or T cells enriched from blood (not recorded which). These receptors were taken from a woman between 18 and 30 years old with acute COVID-19.

The rearrangement uses TRBV28 and TRBJ2-1; possible D gene TRBD2, 5 bases. This CDR3 has 13 amino acids. In germline, CDR1 is MDHEN, CDR2 SYDVKM. Deletions cut 6 bases from V and 6 bases from J, with 12 bases between. The CDR3 DNA is TGTGCCAGCAGAAGGGAGAGCTTCAATGAGCAGTTCTTC. Translated: CASRRESFNEQFF.

For the CDR3, the DNA is TGTGCCAGCAGCTTAGAATACTCAGGGGAGCGCACCGGGGAGCTGTTTTTT. Translating gives CASSLEYSGERTGELFF. The V call is TRBV11-2, the J call TRBJ2-2; weak D call: TRBD1 (6 bases). Germline CDR1 reads SGHAT; CDR2 reads FQNNGV. The CDR3 loop spans 17 amino acids. V was pared by 0 bases and J by 4 bases, with 15 bases between.

There are a few counts of this clone. The chain employs TRBV19 and TRBJ1-1; D is possibly TRBD1 (6 bases). The CDR3 contains 14 residues. V was pared by 6 bases and J by 1 base, with 12 bases between. Germline CDR1 reads LNHDA; CDR2 reads SQIVND (reference sequence). CDR3 sequence: CASRKDRWNTEAFF. In DNA form, the CDR3 reads TGTGCCAGTAGAAAAGACAGGTGGAACACTGAAGCTTTCTTT.

The chain uses TRBV5-8 and TRBJ2-7; D ambiguous. The ends were cut back, 0 bases at V and 4 bases at J, with 8 bases in the middle. Per the germline V gene, CDR1 is SGHTS and CDR2 is YDEGEE. The CDR3 runs to 13 residues. The CDR3 DNA sequence: TGTGCCAGCAGCTTGGTATCGGGTTACGAGCAGTACTTC. It specifies CASSLVSGYEQYF.

This sequence joins TRBV18 and TRBJ2-7, with 7 bases aligning to TRBD1. J was trimmed by 2 bases and V by 5 bases; bases with no gene match: 6. The CDR3 extends over 14 amino acids. CDR1 and CDR2 (germline): KGHSH, LQKENI. The CDR3 DNA follows: TGTGCCAGCTCAGCAGGACAGGAAACCTACGAGCAGTACTTC. It codes for CASSAGQETYEQYF.

V and J are TRBV7-6 and TRBJ2-1; TRBD1 matches at 8 bases. This CDR3 has 15 residues. The V and J ends lost 6 bases and 8 bases, in that order; junction bases with no gene match: 12. Germline assignment: CDR1 SGHVS and CDR2 FNYEAQ. CDR3 in amino acids: CASRSTGQAFDEQFF. In DNA, the CDR3 is TGTGCCAGCAGGTCTACGGGACAGGCCTTTGATGAGCAGTTCTTC.

This chain uses TRBV7-9 with TRBJ2-1, with 13 bases aligning to TRBD2. Trimming removed 6 bases from V and 5 bases from J; junction bases left unmatched: 7. CDR3 size: 16 residues. Germline V lookup: CDR1 SEHNR, CDR2 FQNEAQ (reference sequence). The CDR3 reads CASRHGLAGVDNEQFF. The CDR3 DNA sequence: TGTGCCAGCAGACATGGACTAGCGGGAGTCGACAATGAGCAGTTCTTC.

The chain carries TRBV7-8 and TRBJ1-5; 10 bases are shared with TRBD1. Unmatched junction bases numbered 10, after V lost 5 bases and J lost 0 bases. The CDR3 has 18 residues. The germline V gene has CDR1 SGHVS and CDR2 FQNEAQ. CDR3 sequence (DNA): TGTGCCAGCAGCCGATCCCGGACAGGGGGATTTAGCAATCAGCCCCAGCATTTT. As protein: CASSRSRTGGFSNQPQHF.

The chain combines TRBV28 with TRBJ2-3, with 11 bases that match TRBD2. J gave up 0 bases and V 4 bases, and 18 bases lay outside the gene matches. CDR3 length equals 21 residues. CDR1 is MDHEN and CDR2 is SYDVKM in the germline V gene. The CDR3 DNA sequence: TGTGCCAGCAGTTACCCATGGAGTCTAGCGGGAGGCATCACTAGCACAGATACGCAGTATTTT. Amino acid sequence: CASSYPWSLAGGITSTDTQYF.

The J gene is TRBJ2-2, the V gene TRBV14; 7 nucleotides align to TRBD2. J gave up 1 base and V 1 base, and 0 bases lay outside the gene matches. The CDR3 spans 15 residues. CDR1 and CDR2 (germline): SGHDN, FVKESK. This CDR3 reads CASSQGTRNTGELFF. DNA of the CDR3: TGTGCCAGCAGCCAAGGGACTAGGAACACCGGGGAGCTGTTTTTT.

The genes are TRBV11-2 and TRBJ2-2; D remains unclear. V lost 5 bases, J lost 8 bases, and 6 bases lay in between. Germline assignment: CDR1 SGHAT and CDR2 FQNNGV. This CDR3 contains 11 residues. The CDR3 DNA reads as TGTGCCAGCAGCCAAACAGGGGAGCTGTTTTTT. This sequence encodes CASSQTGELFF.

This chain joins TRBV19 and TRBJ2-1, with D uncertain. The CDR3 has 15 residues. Per the germline V gene, CDR1 is LNHDA and CDR2 is SQIVND (reference sequence). V lost 3 bases to trimming and J lost 2 bases, with 11 bases between them. The CDR3 region has the DNA TGTGCCAGTAGTATCTATGCGCTTGCCTACAATGAGCAGTTCTTC. Protein: CASSIYALAYNEQFF.

This clone has only a few counts. The chain couples TRBV7-9 to TRBJ2-5; TRBD2 agrees at 12 bases. Germline CDR1 reads SEHNR; CDR2 reads FQNEAQ (reference sequence). The CDR3 covers 16 residues. V was pared by 3 bases and J by 2 bases, with 4 bases of the junction left unmatched. The CDR3 DNA reads TGTGCCAGCAGCTTCGGACTAGCGGGGCCGCAAGAGACCCAGTACTTC. Residues: CASSFGLAGPQETQYF.

This rearrangement joins TRBV15 to TRBJ2-3; TRBD2 matches at 11 bases. The CDR3 has 16 amino acids. V lost 3 bases, J lost 6 bases, and 8 bases stayed unmatched. CDR1 and CDR2 from the germline V gene are LNHNV and YYDKDF (reference sequence). CDR3 sequence: CATSSLLLAGEDTQYF. The CDR3 DNA follows: TGTGCCACCAGCAGTCTCTTACTAGCGGGAGAGGATACGCAGTATTTT.

The CDR3, as DNA: TGTGCCGTCAACGGCAGGAACTATGGCTACACCTTC. Protein product: CAVNGRNYGYTF. The chain combines TRBV7-9 with TRBJ1-2, with unresolved D. From germline, CDR1 is SEHNR and CDR2 FQNEAQ (reference sequence). The CDR3 extends over 12 amino acids. With 11 bases removed from V and 2 bases from J, the gap between germline ends came to 12 bases.

The rearrangement uses TRBV9 and TRBJ1-1, with 9 positions matching TRBD1. The V gene end was trimmed by 4 bases and the J gene end by 9 bases; junction bases not matched to a gene: 10. Germline V gene sequence: CDR1 SGDLS, CDR2 YYNGEE. CDR3 length: 14 amino acids. DNA of the CDR3: TGTGCCAGCAGCCCCGGACAGGGGACAAATCAAGCTTTCTTT. Translated: CASSPGQGTNQAFF.

The V and J genes are TRBV28 and TRBJ1-2, with D possibly TRBD1 on 6 matching bases. V lost 6 bases and J 2 bases, leaving 16 bases between the germline ends. Germline-derived CDR1 and CDR2 are MDHEN and SYDVKM. The CDR3 runs 15 residues. CDR3 sequence (DNA): TGTGCCAGCAGAGAACCGGGACACGGGAACTATGGCTACACCTTC. Protein product: CASREPGHGNYGYTF.

This chain connects TRBV19 to TRBJ2-7; a possible D gene is TRBD1 (5 bases). V lost 5 bases, J lost 1 base, and 15 bases lay in between. The length of the CDR3 is 15 residues. The germline V gene encodes CDR1 LNHDA and CDR2 SQIVND (reference sequence). This CDR3 is CASSPSDTYSYEQYF. The DNA for the CDR3 is TGTGCCAGTAGTCCCTCGGACACTTATTCCTACGAGCAGTACTTC.

As DNA, the CDR3 is TGTGCCAGCAGTGACACGGGTAGTGGGACTAGTAATGAGCAGTTCTTC. It codes for CASSDTGSGTSNEQFF. V is TRBV6-4 and J is TRBJ2-1, with 8 positions matching TRBD2. The CDR3 consists of 16 residues. Losses at the gene ends were 2 bases for V and 7 bases for J; bases not matched to a gene: 10. Germline loops: CDR1 MRHNA, CDR2 SNTAGT.

The rearrangement links TRBV10-3 to TRBJ1-3, with D unclear. This CDR3 is built from 15 residues. The V gene's germline CDR1 is ENHRY and CDR2 SYGVKD. The germline V and J ends were trimmed by 2 bases and 4 bases, with 12 bases remaining between them. DNA of the CDR3: TGTGCCATCAGTGAGCTGACGGGGAAGGGAAACACCATATATTTT. Amino acids: CAISELTGKGNTIYF.

The genes are TRBV5-4 and TRBJ1-2, with 8 bases identical to TRBD1. Germline CDR1 is SGHNT and CDR2 is YYREEE (reference sequence). The trim removed 2 bases at V and 4 bases at J, leaving 13 bases unmatched. This CDR3 spans 17 amino acids. CDR3 DNA: TGTGCCAGCAGCTTTCGACAGGGGTATGCATCAGGCTATGGCTACACCTTC. Its translation: CASSFRQGYASGYGYTF.

The CDR3 nucleotides read TGCAGTGCTAGTACCCTAGCGGGAGGGGGAGAGACCCAGTACTTC. Translation: CSASTLAGGGETQYF. The chain combines TRBV20-1 with TRBJ2-5, with 12 bases lining up with TRBD2. V lost 3 bases, J lost 4 bases, and 6 bases stayed unmatched. The CDR3 covers 15 residues. Germline CDR1 is DFQATT and CDR2 is SNEGSKA (reference sequence).

The chain uses TRBV28 and TRBJ1-1, with no clear D. Germline V CDR1 and CDR2: MDHEN, SYDVKM. V was pared by 7 bases and J by 0 bases, with 12 bases between. This CDR3 has 14 residues. The CDR3 region has the DNA TGTGCCAGCACCCTATACAGATTGAACACTGAAGCTTTCTTT. Its protein product is CASTLYRLNTEAFF.

The chain combines TRBV2 with TRBJ1-2, with D unresolved. V was cut by 4 bases and J by 7 bases, with 10 bases left in between. The length of the CDR3 is 12 residues. CDR1 is SNHLY, CDR2 FYNNEI, per germline. The CDR3, as DNA: TGTGCCAGCAGTGGGGCAGTCAGTGGCTACACCTTC. Amino acid sequence: CASSGAVSGYTF.

The V and J genes are TRBV7-8 and TRBJ2-5; weak D call: TRBD2 (6 bases). V dropped 6 bases and J dropped 1 base, with 12 bases sitting between them. The CDR3 length is 14 residues. Germline CDR1 reads SGHVS; CDR2 reads FQNEAQ. The CDR3, as DNA: TGTGCCAGCAGAAGACTAGGGGTCCAAGAGACCCAGTACTTC. Protein product: CASRRLGVQETQYF.

The chain has TRBV6-1 and TRBJ2-1, with D possibly matching TRBD2 (6 bases). The V end was cut by 3 bases, the J end by 0 bases, with 9 bases between. The CDR3 is 15 amino acids. Germline values: CDR1 MNHNS, CDR2 SASEGT. This CDR3 is CASSELGGSYNEQFF. CDR3 DNA sequence: TGTGCCAGCAGTGAGTTGGGGGGCTCCTACAATGAGCAGTTCTTC.

The chain couples TRBV2 to TRBJ2-1; perhaps TRBD1 as D (6 bases). V was cut by 7 bases and J by 5 bases, with 24 bases left in between. This CDR3 spans 17 amino acids. The germline V gene encodes CDR1 SNHLY and CDR2 FYNNEI. CDR3 loop: CASMSQGVLARDNEQFF. For the CDR3, the DNA is TGTGCCAGCATGTCACAGGGAGTGCTAGCACGGGACAATGAGCAGTTCTTC. Supplemented by reference TRBV2 and TRBJ2-1, the full variable domain reads EPEVTQTPSHQVTQMGQEVILRCVPISNHLYFYWYRQILGQKVEFLVSFYNNEISEKSEIFDDQFSVERPDGSNFTLKIRSTKLEDSAMYFCASMSQGVLARDNEQFFGPGTRLTVL.

The chain is built from TRBV6-5 and TRBJ2-4, with D tentatively TRBD1 (5 bases). CDR1 is MNHEY and CDR2 is SVGAGI in the germline V gene. The CDR3 is made up of 13 amino acids. Trimming removed 10 bases from V and 0 bases from J, with 10 bases in between. This CDR3 is CATLTVAKNIQYF. The CDR3 DNA is TGTGCCACCCTGACAGTAGCCAAAAACATTCAGTACTTC.

CDR3 loop: CASSPPYRGNTEAFF. In DNA form, the CDR3 reads TGTGCCAGCAGTCCGCCGTACAGGGGGAACACTGAAGCTTTCTTT. The V gene is TRBV28, the J gene TRBJ1-1; 7 bases align to TRBD1. The trim removed 5 bases at V and 1 base at J, leaving 7 bases unmatched. CDR3 length: 15 residues. Per germline, CDR1 MDHEN and CDR2 SYDVKM.